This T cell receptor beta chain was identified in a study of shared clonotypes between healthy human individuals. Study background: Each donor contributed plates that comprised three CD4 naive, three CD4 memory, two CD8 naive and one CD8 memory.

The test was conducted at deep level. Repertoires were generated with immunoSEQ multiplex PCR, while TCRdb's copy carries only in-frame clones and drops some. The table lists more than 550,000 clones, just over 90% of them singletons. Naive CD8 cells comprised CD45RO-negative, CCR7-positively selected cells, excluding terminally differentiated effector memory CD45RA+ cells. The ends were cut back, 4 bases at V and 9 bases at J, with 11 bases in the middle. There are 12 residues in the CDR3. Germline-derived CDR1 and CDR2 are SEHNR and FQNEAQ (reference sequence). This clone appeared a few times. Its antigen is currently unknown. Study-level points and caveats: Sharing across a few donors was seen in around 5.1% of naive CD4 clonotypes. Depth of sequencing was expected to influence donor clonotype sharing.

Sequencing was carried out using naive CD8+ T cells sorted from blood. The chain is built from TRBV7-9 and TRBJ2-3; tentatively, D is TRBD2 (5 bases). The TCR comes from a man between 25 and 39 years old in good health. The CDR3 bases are TGTGCCAGCAGCTCCGGATCGGGGACGCAGTATTTT. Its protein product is CASSSGSGTQYF.